This T cell receptor (beta chain) comes out of a study of cytomegalovirus exposure and HLA in healthy donors. PCR was performed using 60 Vbeta and 13 Jbeta primers. Using immunoSEQ multiplex PCR, the repertoire was profiled, and TCRdb retains in-frame clones only, with some absent. The table shows some 140,000 clones, with more than 75% occurring only once. With respect to this clone: Its antigen is undetermined.

General study findings and limits: A later analysis showed TCR association rates differing by HLA locus, peaking at DRB1 and lowest at HLA-C. For presence/absence analyses, sequencing depth was assumed to be roughly uniform across donors. TCR beta chain V- and J-gene trimming was linked, in a later analysis, to a missense variant in DCLRE1C.

The CDR3 contains 15 residues. The V gene's germline CDR1 is SGHTA and CDR2 FQGTGA. V lost 0 bases, J lost 2 bases, and 4 bases stayed unmatched. This clonotype was obtained from a man aged 25-45 years in good health and CMV-seropositive. Sequenced: PBMCs. The chain has TRBV7-3 and TRBJ2-7, with 7 bases identical to TRBD1. CDR3 loop: CASSLTGQGAYEQYF. The CDR3 DNA reads TGTGCCAGCAGCTTAACAGGGCAGGGGGCCTACGAGCAGTACTTC.